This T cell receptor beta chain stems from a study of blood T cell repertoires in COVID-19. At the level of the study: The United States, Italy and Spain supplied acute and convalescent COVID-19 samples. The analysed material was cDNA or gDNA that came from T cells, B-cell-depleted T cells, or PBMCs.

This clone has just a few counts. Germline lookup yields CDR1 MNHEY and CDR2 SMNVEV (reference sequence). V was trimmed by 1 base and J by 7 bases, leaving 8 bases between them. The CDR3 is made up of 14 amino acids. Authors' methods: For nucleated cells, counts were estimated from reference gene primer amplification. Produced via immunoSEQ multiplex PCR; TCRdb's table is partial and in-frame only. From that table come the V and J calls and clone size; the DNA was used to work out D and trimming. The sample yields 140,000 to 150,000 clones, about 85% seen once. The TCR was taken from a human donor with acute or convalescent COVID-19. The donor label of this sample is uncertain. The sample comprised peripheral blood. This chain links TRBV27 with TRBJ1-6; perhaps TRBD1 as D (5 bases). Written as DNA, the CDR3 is TGTGCCAGCAGTTTATTGCGGGGGAATTCACCCCTCCACTTT. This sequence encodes CASSLLRGNSPLHF.